Listed below are T cell receptor beta chains from one sample, sequenced in a study of blood T cell repertoires in COVID-19. Assay used: immunoSEQ multiplex PCR; TCRdb lists only in-frame clones, some missing. This table has about 93,000 clones, 80% appearing once. Source material: peripheral blood. These receptor sequences come from a human donor in a cohort sampled during active COVID-19. The conserved cysteine and the conserved F or W are not part of the CDR3 here. Fields, in order: V gene, CDR3 length, CDR3 protein.

v_call: TRBV3-1/TRBV3-2; cdr3_length: 13; cdr3_aa: ASSPPYTGANEQY
v_call: TRBV5-1; cdr3_length: 13; cdr3_aa: ASSFSGGAYNEQF
v_call: TRBV24-1; cdr3_length: 13; cdr3_aa: ATSDSPDPRGTQY
v_call: TRBV18; cdr3_length: 11; cdr3_aa: ASSPQGRTEAF
v_call: TRBV6-5; cdr3_length: 13; cdr3_aa: ASRKTSGITDTQY
v_call: TRBV12-3/TRBV12-4; cdr3_length: 10; cdr3_aa: ASSSYQETQY
v_call: TRBV5-1; cdr3_length: 14; cdr3_aa: ASSLEPQGAGYGYT
v_call: TRBV19; cdr3_length: 13; cdr3_aa: ASSIGLAGQETQY
v_call: TRBV3-1/TRBV3-2; cdr3_length: 12; cdr3_aa: ASSQELASNEQF
v_call: TRBV2; cdr3_length: 15; cdr3_aa: ASDITPGTGSSYGYT
v_call: TRBV2; cdr3_length: 14; cdr3_aa: ASSEEAGWRTGELF
v_call: TRBV3-1/TRBV3-2; cdr3_length: 13; cdr3_aa: ASSHSDRAPYEQY
v_call: TRBV27; cdr3_length: 13; cdr3_aa: ASRRQRSSYNEQF
v_call: TRBV6-2/TRBV6-3; cdr3_length: 14; cdr3_aa: ASSWGQGAISQPQH
v_call: TRBV15; cdr3_length: 15; cdr3_aa: ATSRDPSGGMREKLF
v_call: TRBV2; cdr3_length: 12; cdr3_aa: ASSKRVGTDTQY
v_call: TRBV5-4; cdr3_length: 14; cdr3_aa: ASSLEGLRVRETQY
v_call: TRBV3-1/TRBV3-2; cdr3_length: 14; cdr3_aa: ASSQGDRAGTGELF
v_call: TRBV4-1; cdr3_length: 17; cdr3_aa: ASSQDRTGGTLTNEKLF
v_call: TRBV5-1; cdr3_length: 13; cdr3_aa: ASSLGQYSNQPQH
v_call: TRBV19; cdr3_length: 12; cdr3_aa: ASTPNGQVETQY
v_call: TRBV19; cdr3_length: 12; cdr3_aa: ASRRRDSSYEQY
v_call: TRBV2; cdr3_length: 12; cdr3_aa: ASSGTGMYQPQH
v_call: TRBV30; cdr3_length: 10; cdr3_aa: AWSGQVYGYT
v_call: TRBV3-1/TRBV3-2; cdr3_length: 15; cdr3_aa: ASSRQGLSSGANVLT
v_call: TRBV3-1/TRBV3-2; cdr3_length: 16; cdr3_aa: ASSLRQPGTRVRETQY
v_call: TRBV28; cdr3_length: 15; cdr3_aa: ASSSRGQGVSGNTIY
v_call: TRBV11-2; cdr3_length: 11; cdr3_aa: ASSYTYSGEQF
v_call: TRBV28; cdr3_length: 13; cdr3_aa: ASSPSGQGREKLF
v_call: TRBV4-1; cdr3_length: 11; cdr3_aa: ASSQFRGETQY
v_call: TRBV3-1/TRBV3-2; cdr3_length: 14; cdr3_aa: ASSQVPSRGANVLT
v_call: TRBV19; cdr3_length: 13; cdr3_aa: ASSEGRGGNTEAF
v_call: TRBV5-3; cdr3_length: 12; cdr3_aa: ARSPTGVQGEQY
v_call: TRBV7-9; cdr3_length: 12; cdr3_aa: ASSLGAGVRTQY
v_call: TRBV2; cdr3_length: 12; cdr3_aa: ASSVQGNTGELF
v_call: TRBV28; cdr3_length: 14; cdr3_aa: ASSTFRQVSNQPQH
v_call: TRBV28; cdr3_length: 10; cdr3_aa: ASSWAKETQY
v_call: TRBV6-1; cdr3_length: 14; cdr3_aa: ASSEARGTSGNTIY
v_call: TRBV6-2/TRBV6-3; cdr3_length: 13; cdr3_aa: ASTPAGGLHSPLH
v_call: TRBV23-1; cdr3_length: 12; cdr3_aa: ASSQGQAPQPQH
v_call: TRBV7-9; cdr3_length: 13; cdr3_aa: ASSLGTGPNYGYT
v_call: TRBV7-9; cdr3_length: 13; cdr3_aa: ASSLGSGRSDTQY
v_call: TRBV28; cdr3_length: 13; cdr3_aa: ASRDSRGRNQPQH
v_call: TRBV9; cdr3_length: 14; cdr3_aa: ASSVEVPGHGNTIY
v_call: TRBV2; cdr3_length: 12; cdr3_aa: ASSIQGKSYEQY
v_call: TRBV15; cdr3_length: 11; cdr3_aa: ATSREARDTQY
v_call: TRBV2; cdr3_length: 12; cdr3_aa: ASSELGARNTIY
v_call: TRBV19; cdr3_length: 11; cdr3_aa: ASSRPTGVEQF
v_call: TRBV4-1; cdr3_length: 13; cdr3_aa: ASSPRTSGNYEQY
v_call: TRBV5-1; cdr3_length: 13; cdr3_aa: ASSLVVGVDNEQF
v_call: TRBV5-1; cdr3_length: 13; cdr3_aa: ASSLEGQYQETQY
v_call: TRBV6-6; cdr3_length: 13; cdr3_aa: ASTSGTSLPNEQF
v_call: TRBV18; cdr3_length: 13; cdr3_aa: ASSPPGREGETQY
v_call: TRBV7-8; cdr3_length: 13; cdr3_aa: ASSLTGGIFNEQF
v_call: TRBV7-9; cdr3_length: 13; cdr3_aa: ASSPRGNGANVLT